This T cell receptor (beta chain) was captured in a study of molecular identifiers for immune sequencing clone quantification. Sorting defined naive CD8 T cells as CD8+CD4-CCR7+CD45RA+. General study results and limits: It was shown that clones above 20 RNA copies held over 98% of effector molecules, but under 1% in naive cells. Because of identical TCR molecules sharing a barcode, sizes of highly expanded clones could be underestimated.

MiXCR, applied by TCRdb to the PCR reads, yields one record per CDR3 protein. The sample has 50,000 to 75,000 distinct CDR3 sequences, about 19% seen once; the top ten hold approximately 1.5%. This clonotype was observed at least ten times. What it binds is not known. Germline lookup yields CDR1 KGHDR and CDR2 SFDVKD. V lost 2 bases to trimming and J lost 0 bases; unmatched junction nucleotides: 9. The CDR3 length is 19 residues. This receptor was obtained from a human donor in good health. Some libraries in this study had Jurkat cell RNA spiked in. The sequencing input was naive CD8+ T cells from blood, with Jurkat cell RNA spiked in. Noted subset: FACS-sorted CD8+CD4-CCR7+CD45RA+ naive T cells. J is TRBJ2-1 and V is TRBV24-1, with TRBD2 matching 10 bases. CDR3 sequence: CATSDSLAGVTSSYNEQFF. In nucleotides, the CDR3 is TGTGCCACCAGTGATTCCCTAGCGGGAGTAACGAGCTCCTACAATGAGCAGTTCTTC.